This T cell receptor beta chain originates from a study of blood T cell repertoires in COVID-19. About the research overall: Samples taken during acute and convalescent COVID-19 were collected in the United States, Italy and Spain. T cells, B-cell-depleted T cells, or PBMCs supplied cDNA or gDNA.

Per the original methods: By means of reference gene primer amplification, nucleated cell counts were estimated. Only in-frame clones appear in the TCRdb table, and some are missing; sequencing was by immunoSEQ multiplex PCR. The V and J calls and the clone size are those of that table, but D and trimming were determined from the DNA. This table holds roughly 46,000 clones, 75% to 90% found once. Sequencing was done on a sample of peripheral blood. The receptor was isolated from a man in his fifties or sixties with active COVID-19.

CDR3 amino acids: CASSLPSTRGDFTYEQYF. Written as DNA, the CDR3 is TGTGCCAGCAGTTTGCCTTCGACCAGGGGGGACTTTACCTACGAGCAGTACTTC. The gene calls are TRBV28 and TRBJ2-7, with a possible D match to TRBD1 (7 bases). This CDR3 contains 18 residues. The ends were cut back, 3 bases at V and 2 bases at J, with 23 bases in the middle. Germline CDR1 is MDHEN and CDR2 is SYDVKM.